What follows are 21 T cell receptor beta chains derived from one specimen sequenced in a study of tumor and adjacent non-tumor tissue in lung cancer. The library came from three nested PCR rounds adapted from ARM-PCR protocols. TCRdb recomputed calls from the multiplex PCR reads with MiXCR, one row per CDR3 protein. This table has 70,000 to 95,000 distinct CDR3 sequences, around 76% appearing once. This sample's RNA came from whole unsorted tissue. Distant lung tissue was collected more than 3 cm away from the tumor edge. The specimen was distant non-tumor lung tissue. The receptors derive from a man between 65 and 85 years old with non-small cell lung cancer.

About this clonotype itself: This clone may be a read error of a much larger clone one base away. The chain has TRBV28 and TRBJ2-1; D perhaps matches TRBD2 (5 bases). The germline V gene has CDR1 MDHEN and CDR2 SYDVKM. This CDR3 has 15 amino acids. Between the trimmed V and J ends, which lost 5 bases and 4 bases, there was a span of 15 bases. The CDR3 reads CASSQVGDRYNEQFF. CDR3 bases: TGTGCCAGCAGTCAAGTGGGAGATCGTTACAATGAGCAGTTCTTC.

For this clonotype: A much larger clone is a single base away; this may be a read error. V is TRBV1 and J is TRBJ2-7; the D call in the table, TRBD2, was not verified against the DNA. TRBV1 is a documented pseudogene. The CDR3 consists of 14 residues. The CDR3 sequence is CTNSPSGRSYEQYF. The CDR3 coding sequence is TGCACCAACAGCCCTAGCGGGAGAAGCTACGAGCAGTACTTC.

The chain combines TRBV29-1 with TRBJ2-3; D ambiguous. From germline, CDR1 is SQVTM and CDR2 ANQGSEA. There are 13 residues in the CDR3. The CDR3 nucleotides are TGCAGTCTTGAAGAAGTAGTAGCAGATACGCAGTATTTT. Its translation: CSLEEVVADTQYF.

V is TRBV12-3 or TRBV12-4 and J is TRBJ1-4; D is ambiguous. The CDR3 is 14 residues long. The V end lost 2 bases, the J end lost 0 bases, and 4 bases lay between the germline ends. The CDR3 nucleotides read TGTGCCAGCAGTTTACACACAACTAATGAAAAACTGTTTTTT. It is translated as CASSLHTTNEKLFF.

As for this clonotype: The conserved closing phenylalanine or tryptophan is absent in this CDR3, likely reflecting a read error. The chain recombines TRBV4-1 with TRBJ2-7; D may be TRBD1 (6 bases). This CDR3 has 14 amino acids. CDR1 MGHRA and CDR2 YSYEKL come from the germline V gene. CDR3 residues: CAGSQDRGGPEQYL. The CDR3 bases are TGCGCCGGCAGCCAAGATCGAGGGGGTCCCGAGCAGTACTTA.

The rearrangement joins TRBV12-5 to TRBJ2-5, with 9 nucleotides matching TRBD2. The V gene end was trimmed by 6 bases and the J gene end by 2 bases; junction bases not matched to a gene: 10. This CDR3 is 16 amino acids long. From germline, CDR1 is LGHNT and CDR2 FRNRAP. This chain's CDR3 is CASGQGLAWAQETQYF. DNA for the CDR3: TGTGCTAGTGGCCAAGGACTAGCGTGGGCGCAAGAGACCCAGTACTTC.

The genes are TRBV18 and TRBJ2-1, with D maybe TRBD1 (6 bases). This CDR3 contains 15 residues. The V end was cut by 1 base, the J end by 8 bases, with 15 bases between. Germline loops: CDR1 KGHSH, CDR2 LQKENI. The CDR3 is CASSPLRDIYDEQFF. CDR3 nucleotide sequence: TGTGCCAGCTCACCACTCCGGGACATATACGATGAGCAGTTCTTC.

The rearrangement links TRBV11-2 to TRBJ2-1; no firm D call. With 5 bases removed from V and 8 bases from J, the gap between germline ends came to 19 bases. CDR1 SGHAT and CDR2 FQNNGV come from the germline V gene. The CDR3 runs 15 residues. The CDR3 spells CASSLSRLRWDEQFF. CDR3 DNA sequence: TGTGCCAGCAGCCTGAGTAGGCTTCGGTGGGATGAGCAGTTCTTC. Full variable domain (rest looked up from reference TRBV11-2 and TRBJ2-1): EAGVAQSPRYKIIEKRQSVAFWCNPISGHATLYWYQQILGQGPKLLIQFQNNGVVDDSQLPKDRFSAERLKGVDSTLKIQPAKLEDSAVYLCASSLSRLRWDEQFFGPGTRLTVL.

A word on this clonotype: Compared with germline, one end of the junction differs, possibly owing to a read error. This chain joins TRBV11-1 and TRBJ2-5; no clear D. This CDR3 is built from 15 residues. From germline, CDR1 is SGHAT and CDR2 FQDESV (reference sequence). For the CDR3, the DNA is TGTGTCAGCAGCTTAAGTCCATCATACCAAGAGACCCAGTACTTC. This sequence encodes CVSSLSPSYQETQYF. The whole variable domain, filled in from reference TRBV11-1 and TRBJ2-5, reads EAEVAQSPRYKITEKSQAVAFWCDPISGHATLYWYRQILGQGPELLVQFQDESVVDDSQLPKDRFSAERLKGVDSTLKIQPAELGDSAMYLCVSSLSPSYQETQYFGPGTRLLVL.

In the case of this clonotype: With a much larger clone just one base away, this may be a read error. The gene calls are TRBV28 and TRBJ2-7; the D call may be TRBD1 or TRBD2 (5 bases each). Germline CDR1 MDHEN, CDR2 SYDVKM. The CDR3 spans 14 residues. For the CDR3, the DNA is TGTGCCAGCAGCCCCGGGACCGCCCCCTACGAGCAGGACTTC. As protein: CASSPGTAPYEQDF.

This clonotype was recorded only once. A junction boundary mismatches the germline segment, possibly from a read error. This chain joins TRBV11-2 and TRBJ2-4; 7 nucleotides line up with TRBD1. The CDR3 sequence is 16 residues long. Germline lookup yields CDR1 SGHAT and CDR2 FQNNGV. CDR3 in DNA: TGTGCCAGGAGCCCGAGGGGGCGCGAGGCCAAAAACATTCAGTATTTC. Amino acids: CARSPRGREAKNIQYF.

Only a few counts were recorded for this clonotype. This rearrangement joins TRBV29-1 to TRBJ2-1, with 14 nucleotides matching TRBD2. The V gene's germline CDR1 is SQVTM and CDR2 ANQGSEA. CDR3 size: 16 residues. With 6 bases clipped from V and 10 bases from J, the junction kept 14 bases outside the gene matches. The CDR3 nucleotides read TGCAGCGTCGCCGGGACTAGCGGGAGTACGAGAAAGGAGCAGTTCTTC. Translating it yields CSVAGTSGSTRKEQFF.

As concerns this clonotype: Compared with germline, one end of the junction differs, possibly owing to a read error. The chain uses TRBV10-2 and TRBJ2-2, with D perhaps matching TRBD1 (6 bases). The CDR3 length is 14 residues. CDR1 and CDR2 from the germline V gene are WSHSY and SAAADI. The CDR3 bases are TGCGTCAGCAAGAGGGACACTAACACCGGGGAGCTGTTTTTT. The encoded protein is CVSKRDTNTGELFF.

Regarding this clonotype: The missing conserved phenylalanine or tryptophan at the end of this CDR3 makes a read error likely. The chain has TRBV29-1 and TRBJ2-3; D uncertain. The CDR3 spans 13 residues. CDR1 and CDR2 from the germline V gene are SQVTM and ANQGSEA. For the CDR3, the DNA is TGCACCGTTGCGTGGACCACTCCGTATACGCAGTATCTT. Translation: CTVAWTTPYTQYL.

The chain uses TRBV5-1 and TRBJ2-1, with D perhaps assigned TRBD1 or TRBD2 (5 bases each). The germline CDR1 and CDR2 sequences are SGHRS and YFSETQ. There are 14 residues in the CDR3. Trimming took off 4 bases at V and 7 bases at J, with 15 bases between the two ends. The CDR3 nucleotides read TGCGCCAGCAGCGTGGGACGGGGTTTGAATGAGCAGTTCTTC. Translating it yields CASSVGRGLNEQFF.

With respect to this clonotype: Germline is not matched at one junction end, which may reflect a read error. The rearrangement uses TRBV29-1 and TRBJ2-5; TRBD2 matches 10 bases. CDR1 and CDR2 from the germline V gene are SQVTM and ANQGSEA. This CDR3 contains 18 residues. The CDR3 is CSVEFYWTSGGKQGTLYF. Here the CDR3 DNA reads TGCAGCGTTGAATTCTATTGGACTAGCGGAGGGAAACAAGGGACCCTGTACTTC.

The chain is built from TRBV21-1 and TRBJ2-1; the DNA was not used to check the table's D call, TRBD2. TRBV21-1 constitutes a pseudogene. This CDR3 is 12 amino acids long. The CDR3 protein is CASSEGGPKQFF. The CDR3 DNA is TGTGCCAGCAGCGAAGGAGGGCCCAAGCAGTTCTTC.

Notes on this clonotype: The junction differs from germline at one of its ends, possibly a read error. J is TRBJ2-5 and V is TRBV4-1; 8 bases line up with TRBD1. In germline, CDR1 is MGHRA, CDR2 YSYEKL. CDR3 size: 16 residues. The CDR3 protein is CASSQEPTGVSKTLYF. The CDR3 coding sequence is TGCGCCAGCAGCCAAGAGCCGACAGGGGTCTCGAAGACCCTGTATTTC.

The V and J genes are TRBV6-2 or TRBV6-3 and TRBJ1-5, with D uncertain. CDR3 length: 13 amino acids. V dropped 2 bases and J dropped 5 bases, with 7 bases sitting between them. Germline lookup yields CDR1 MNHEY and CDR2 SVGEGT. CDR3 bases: TGTGCCAGCAGTTACACAAGTGATCAGCCCCAGCATTTT. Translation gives CASSYTSDQPQHF.

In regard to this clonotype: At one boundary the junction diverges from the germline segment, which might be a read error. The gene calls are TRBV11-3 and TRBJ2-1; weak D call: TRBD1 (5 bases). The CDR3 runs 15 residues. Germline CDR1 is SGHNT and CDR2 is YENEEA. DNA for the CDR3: TGTTCCAGCAGCTTATTTCAGGGAAGTTCCTATGAGCAGTTCTTC. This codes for CSSSLFQGSSYEQFF.

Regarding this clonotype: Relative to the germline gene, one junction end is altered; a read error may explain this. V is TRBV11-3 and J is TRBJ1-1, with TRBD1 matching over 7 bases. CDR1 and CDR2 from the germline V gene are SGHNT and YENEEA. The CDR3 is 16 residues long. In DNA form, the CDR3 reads TGTGCCACCAGCTTCCGGGACAGAAACCTAAACATTGTAGCTTTCTTT. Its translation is CATSFRDRNLNIVAFF.